The rows below give T cell receptor beta chains drawn from one sample of a study of blood T cell repertoires in COVID-19. This table comes from immunoSEQ multiplex PCR, and its TCRdb copy is limited to in-frame clones, with some not included. The sample has 110,000 to 150,000 clones; 80% to 90% are singletons. The sequencing sample was made of peripheral blood. All receptors come from an older woman with active COVID-19. Each CDR3 is given with its conserved first and last residue. Fields, in order: J gene, V gene, D gene, CDR3 protein. The D gene is left open where the match is weak.

j_call: TRBJ2-7; v_call: TRBV3-1/TRBV3-2; d_call: TRBD1; cdr3_aa: CASSHPQGASSYEQYF
j_call: TRBJ2-3; v_call: TRBV6-4; d_call: TRBD2; cdr3_aa: CASSATSGADTQYF
j_call: TRBJ2-5; v_call: TRBV4-1; d_call: TRBD1; cdr3_aa: CASSQDRDSPGETQYF
j_call: TRBJ2-1; v_call: TRBV5-4; d_call: TRBD2; cdr3_aa: CASSLLAGGQTYNEQFF
j_call: TRBJ1-1; v_call: TRBV3-1/TRBV3-2; d_call: -; cdr3_aa: CASSQGAGEAFF
j_call: TRBJ1-5; v_call: TRBV7-2; d_call: TRBD1; cdr3_aa: CASSFQGAGGNQPQHF
j_call: TRBJ2-3; v_call: TRBV19; d_call: TRBD2; cdr3_aa: CASSILAGVSTDTQYF
j_call: TRBJ2-1; v_call: TRBV7-2; d_call: -; cdr3_aa: CASSRWTYNEQFF
j_call: TRBJ2-1; v_call: TRBV6-6; d_call: TRBD2; cdr3_aa: CAILPGLLFDEQFF
j_call: TRBJ2-3; v_call: TRBV27; d_call: TRBD2; cdr3_aa: CASSLMGLAGGRANTQYF
j_call: TRBJ1-1; v_call: TRBV28; d_call: TRBD1; cdr3_aa: CASSWPPGTGGEAFF
j_call: TRBJ1-2; v_call: TRBV30; d_call: -; cdr3_aa: CAWGAGYGYTF
j_call: TRBJ2-7; v_call: TRBV5-1; d_call: -; cdr3_aa: CASSPTRVSSSYEQYF
j_call: TRBJ2-1; v_call: TRBV7-7; d_call: TRBD2; cdr3_aa: CASSLAGGNNNEQFF